The 5 T cell receptor beta chains in this list originate from one sample, sequenced in a study of Ad26.COV2.S vaccination and SARS-CoV-2 variants. The treatment denotes: some 20 received Ad26.COV2.S at low or high dose, single or two shots; several received placebo; per-sample allocation not given. Day 63 following the first vaccine or placebo injection was when the samples were taken. Produced via immunoSEQ multiplex PCR; TCRdb's table is partial and in-frame only. The sample has under 250,000 clones, roughly 87% seen once. The input for sequencing was peripheral blood, taken in a trial of Ad26.COV2.S vaccine versus placebo. The receptors derive from a person between 18 and 59 years old who received the Ad26.COV2.S COVID-19 vaccine or a placebo.

The CDR3 region is CATGQGKGSDGYTF. CDR3 DNA sequence: TGTGCCACCGGCCAGGGAAAGGGTTCGGATGGCTACACCTTC. The chain employs TRBV24-1 and TRBJ1-2; TRBD1 is a possible D gene (5 bases). Germline V gene lookup returns CDR1 KGHDR and CDR2 SFDVKD. This CDR3 contains 14 residues. V was pared by 9 bases and J by 6 bases, with 19 bases between.

V gene TRBV5-5 combines with J gene TRBJ1-2; perhaps TRBD1 as D (5 bases). The CDR3 contains 13 residues. Germline CDR1 and CDR2: SGHKS and YYEKEE (reference sequence). With 3 bases removed from V and 4 bases from J, the gap between germline ends came to 10 bases. CDR3 bases: TGTGCCAGCAGCTGGGACGGGTCCTATGGCTACACCTTC. It is translated as CASSWDGSYGYTF.

This chain links TRBV4-2 with TRBJ2-4; D is unclear. V lost 1 base and J lost 7, with 8 bases in between. Germline-derived CDR1 and CDR2 are LGHNA and YNFKEQ. The CDR3 is 13 amino acids. CDR3 in amino acids: CASSQGPSNIQYF. CDR3 in DNA: TGTGCCAGCAGCCAAGGCCCGTCGAACATTCAGTACTTC.

The chain has TRBV6-5 and TRBJ1-4; D is undetermined. From germline, CDR1 is MNHEY and CDR2 SVGAGI. Trimming took 7 bases from V and 0 from J, leaving 9 bases between them. The length of the CDR3 is 14 residues. The CDR3 coding sequence is TGTGCCAGCACCCCGACTCCAACTAATGAAAAACTGTTTTTT. It translates to CASTPTPTNEKLFF.

The rearrangement joins TRBV6-5 to TRBJ1-2, with TRBD1 matching over 7 bases. CDR3 length equals 13 residues. V shed 5 bases and J 4 bases; nucleotides not matched to a gene: 4. CDR1 MNHEY and CDR2 SVGAGI come from the germline V gene. The CDR3 region is CASSNGTVYGYTF. Written as DNA, the CDR3 is TGTGCCAGCAGTAACGGGACAGTCTATGGCTACACCTTC.